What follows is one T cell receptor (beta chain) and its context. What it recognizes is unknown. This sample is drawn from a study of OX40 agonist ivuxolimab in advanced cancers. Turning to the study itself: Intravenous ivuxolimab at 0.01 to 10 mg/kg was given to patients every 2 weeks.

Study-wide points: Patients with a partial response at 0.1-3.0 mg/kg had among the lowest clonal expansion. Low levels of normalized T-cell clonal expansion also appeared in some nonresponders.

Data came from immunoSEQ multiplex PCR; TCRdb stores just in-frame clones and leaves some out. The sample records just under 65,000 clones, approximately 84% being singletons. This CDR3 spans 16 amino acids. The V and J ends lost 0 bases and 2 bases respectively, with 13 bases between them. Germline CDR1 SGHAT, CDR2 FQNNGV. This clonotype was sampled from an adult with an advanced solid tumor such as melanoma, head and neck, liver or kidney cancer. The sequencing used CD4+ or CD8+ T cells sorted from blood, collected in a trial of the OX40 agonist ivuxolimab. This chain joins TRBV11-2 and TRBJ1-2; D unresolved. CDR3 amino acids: CASSLDQLGGNYGYTF. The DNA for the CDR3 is TGTGCCAGCAGCTTAGATCAATTAGGAGGGAACTATGGCTACACCTTC.